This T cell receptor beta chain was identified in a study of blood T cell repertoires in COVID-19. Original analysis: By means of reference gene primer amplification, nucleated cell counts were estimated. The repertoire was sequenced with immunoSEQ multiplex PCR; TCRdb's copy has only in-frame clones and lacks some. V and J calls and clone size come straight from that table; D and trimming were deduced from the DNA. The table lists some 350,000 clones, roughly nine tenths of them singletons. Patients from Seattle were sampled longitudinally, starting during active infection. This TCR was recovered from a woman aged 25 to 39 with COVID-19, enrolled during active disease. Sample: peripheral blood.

CDR3 region: CASSQDWSRRETQYF. CDR3 DNA sequence: TGCGCCAGCAGCCAAGATTGGAGTAGACGGGAGACCCAGTACTTC. The rearrangement links TRBV4-3 to TRBJ2-5; unclear D gene. The CDR3 extends over 15 amino acids. Germline V CDR1 and CDR2: LGHNA, YSLEER. The germline V and J ends were trimmed by 0 bases and 5 bases, with 13 bases remaining between them.